The clone carrying this T cell receptor beta chain was counted only a few times. Its target is not known. This sample is drawn from a study of T-cell memory formation after mild COVID-19. Study-level information: TCR clusters were mostly confined to one donor each.

This CDR3 spans 15 amino acids. Germline V gives CDR1 MGHRA, CDR2 YSYEKL. The V end was cut by 2 bases, the J end by 6 bases, with 13 bases between. TCRdb itself ran the 5' RACE reads through MiXCR, one entry per CDR3 protein. The sample contains a few hundred thousand distinct CDR3 sequences, roughly 15% of which appear only once. Whole-study results and caveats: Confirmation was lacking for SARS-CoV-2 specificity of second-wave clones that peaked on day 37. Memory from before infection featured some responding clones, which suggests cross-reactive memory joined.

The J gene is TRBJ2-2, the V gene TRBV4-1; D gene uncertain. This sequence originates from a man aged 18 to 29 who had mild COVID-19 (a few samples of this study predate the infection). Cell type and time point are not known. The sequenced sample was PBMCs or a T cell subset sorted from them (not recorded which). CDR3 bases: TGCGCCAGCAGCCAATTTTGGGATGGGGCCGGGGAGCTGTTTTTT. It specifies CASSQFWDGAGELFF.